This TCR beta chain derives from a study of beta chain features in type 1 diabetes. Study-level information: Similarity in age, gender and cell yields was seen between patients and healthy donors. Findings of the study overall: In every one of the four CD4+ subsets, TCRB CDR3s were moderately but significantly shorter in Type 1 diabetes patients.

With respect to this clone: Its antigen is as yet unknown.

Reverse transcription of all isolated RNA meant that expressed TCRB transcripts were sequenced. Produced via immunoSEQ multiplex PCR; TCRdb's table is partial and in-frame only. The repertoire consists of almost 350,000 clones, with roughly 8% occurring once and the leading ten covering 0.44%. The receptor was isolated from a young woman in good health. The sequenced sample was central memory CD4+ T cells from blood.

The DNA for the CDR3 is TGTGCCAGCAGTGTTGAGTTTGGGAACACTGAAGCTTTCTTT. Translating it yields CASSVEFGNTEAFF. This chain uses TRBV25-1 with TRBJ1-1, with D unresolved. This CDR3 spans 14 amino acids. The germline gives CDR1 MGHDK, CDR2 SYGVNS. Trimming took 4 bases from V and 1 from J, leaving 10 bases between them.